This T cell receptor (beta chain) was sequenced in a study of cytomegalovirus exposure and HLA in healthy donors. On the study more broadly: From 190 million or so T cells, an earlier analysis saw approximately 110 million unique TCR beta sequences. Study-level points and caveats: Later, an analysis found that common viral pathogens appeared to be linked with several of the most significant clusters. Follow-up analysis found HLA locus-dependent TCR association rates, highest for DRB1 and lowest for HLA-C. In an earlier analysis, most TCR beta V segments were productive about 87% or about 30% of the time.

With regard to this clone: Antigen unknown.

From germline, CDR1 is WNHNN and CDR2 SYGVQD (reference sequence). The CDR3 is 13 amino acids. The V end was cut by 6 bases, the J end by 6 bases, with 13 bases between. The PCR ran on 60 Vbeta and 13 Jbeta primers. Here immunoSEQ multiplex PCR was the method, and the copy in TCRdb shows in-frame clones only, minus some. The sample carries over 120,000 clones, around 74% recorded once. Sequencing input: PBMCs. The receptor comes from a young man in good health and CMV-seropositive. The V call is TRBV10-1, the J call TRBJ2-3; a possible D gene is TRBD2 (6 bases). In nucleotides, the CDR3 is TGCGCCAGCAGCGACCGGGGGACGGATACGCAGTATTTT. Translated, it gives CASSDRGTDTQYF.